This T cell receptor beta chain was retrieved from a study of response to subunit inactivated influenza vaccine. TCRdb processed the RT-PCR reads anew with MiXCR; each CDR3 protein has one entry. The sample lists hundreds of thousands of distinct CDR3 sequences, 10% to 12% occurring once. Germline V gene sequence: CDR1 SGDLS, CDR2 YYNGEE. The CDR3 has 14 residues. V lost 2 bases, J lost 0 bases, and 7 bases lay in between. This clonotype was detected ten times or more. This sample was also put to use in a study of T cells expressing NK-cell markers. That work adds: Generation of TCR beta cDNA was performed by 5'RACE template switching incorporating UMIs. Source material for TCR beta repertoires consisted of sorted CD3+CD56+NKG2C+, CD3+CD56+NKG2C- and CD3+CD56-NKG2C+ T cells. There were seven HCMV-seropositive donors and one seronegative donor among the eight sequenced. The authors applied an anti-gamma-delta TCR antibody in several experiments, and it restricted sorting to alpha-beta TCR T cells.

Sequenced material: PBMCs from blood, taken on the day of vaccination. The chain has TRBV9 and TRBJ2-3, with unresolved D. The TCR was taken from a man over 45 who received an inactivated influenza vaccine. This CDR3 reads CASSVSGSTDTQYF. The CDR3 nucleotides are TGTGCCAGCAGCGTCTCCGGGAGCACAGATACGCAGTATTTT.